These 13 T cell receptor beta chains were sequenced from one sample in a study of blood T cells in healthy people across ages. PCR was performed a second time for about 7 to 12 cycles using a sample-barcoded 5' primer and a J-beta primer mix. TCRdb recomputed calls from the 5' RACE reads with MiXCR, one row per CDR3 protein. The data contain roughly 650,000 distinct CDR3 sequences, 32% of them singletons. Sequencing was done on a sample of blood. The receptors were sampled from an elderly woman in good health.

Details on this clonotype: This may come from a read error, since a much larger clone is one base off. This chain links TRBV7-3 with TRBJ2-1; maybe TRBD1 (5 bases). Germline CDR1 SGHTA, CDR2 FQGTGA. The CDR3 length is 18 residues. V lost 0 bases, J lost 8 bases, and 23 bases lay in between. CDR3: CASSLTSFGASYKDEQFF. Written as DNA, the CDR3 is TGTGCCAGCAGCTTAACTTCCTTTGGGGCTAGTTATAAGGATGAGCAGTTCTTC.

Many counts were recorded for this clonotype. This chain links TRBV7-8 with TRBJ2-7; a possible D gene is TRBD1 (6 bases). Deletions cut 5 bases from V and 2 bases from J, with 13 bases between. This CDR3 contains 14 residues. The germline V gene has CDR1 SGHVS and CDR2 FQNEAQ. CDR3 DNA sequence: TGTGCCAGCAGCCTCTCGGACAGTGCCTACGAGCAGTACTTC. It codes for CASSLSDSAYEQYF.

This clonotype appeared many times. The chain recombines TRBV15 with TRBJ1-5; TRBD1 matches at 9 bases. The CDR3 is 17 amino acids. CDR1 is LNHNV and CDR2 is YYDKDF in the germline V gene (reference sequence). V was clipped by 5 bases and J by 7 bases; unmatched bases: 15. The CDR3 region is CATSSPNSGTGIQPQHF. The CDR3 region has the DNA TGTGCCACCAGCTCCCCTAACAGCGGGACAGGGATCCAGCCCCAGCATTTT.

This clonotype was seen repeatedly, ten times or more. This rearrangement joins TRBV25-1 to TRBJ1-2; 9 bases map to TRBD1. The CDR3 consists of 15 residues. Germline-derived CDR1 and CDR2 are MGHDK and SYGVNS. The ends lost 4 bases at V and 1 base at J; junction bases unmatched: 4. In DNA, the CDR3 is TGTGCCAGCAGTGTTGACAGGGGGTATAACTATGGCTACACCTTC. This translates into CASSVDRGYNYGYTF.

On this clonotype itself: A read error is possible here, since a much larger clone lies one base away. The V gene is TRBV5-6, the J gene TRBJ1-2; TRBD1 might be the D (5 bases). CDR1 and CDR2 from the germline V gene are SGHDT and YYEEEE. V was pared by 0 bases and J by 4 bases, with 16 bases between. The CDR3 is made up of 16 amino acids. The CDR3: CASSLEGRGAVYGYTF. The CDR3 region has the DNA TGTGCCAGCAGCTTGGAAGGACGGGGCGCGGTCTATGGCTACACCTTC.

V is TRBV9 and J is TRBJ2-1; 9 bases are a match to TRBD2. Looked up from germline, CDR1 is SGDLS and CDR2 is YYNGEE. J was trimmed by 10 bases and V by 0 bases; bases with no gene match: 11. The CDR3 totals 16 residues. CDR3 DNA: TGTGCCAGCAGCGTAGATAGGCTAGCGGGATGGGAAGAGCAGTTCTTC. Translation: CASSVDRLAGWEEQFF.

About this clonotype itself: This may arise from a read error, as a much more abundant clone is one base away. CDR3 in amino acids: CSAAFRRGSSDTRYF. In DNA form, the CDR3 reads TGCAGTGCCGCATTTCGCCGGGGATCCTCAGATACGCGGTATTTT. The V call is TRBV20-1, the J call TRBJ2-3, with TRBD2 as a possible D gene (5 bases). Germline values: CDR1 DFQATT, CDR2 SNEGSKA (reference sequence). The CDR3 spans 15 residues.

The chain combines TRBV6-5 with TRBJ2-7, with TRBD1 identical over 10 bases. Trimming cost V 2 bases and J 2 bases; bases outside gene matches: 3. Germline V gene lookup returns CDR1 MNHEY and CDR2 SVGAGI. The CDR3 is 15 residues long. The DNA of the CDR3 is TGTGCCAGCAGTTACCAAGGACAGGGGGCCTACGAGCAGTACTTC. This sequence encodes CASSYQGQGAYEQYF.

This clonotype has a handful of counts. This may come from a read error, since a much larger clone is one base off. J is TRBJ2-7 and V is TRBV21-1. TRBV21-1 is designated a pseudogene. The CDR3 has 14 amino acids. CDR3 nucleotide sequence: TGTACCAGCAGCAAAGTGGTTTTTCCCTACGAGCAGTACTTC. Its protein is CTSSKVVFPYEQYF.

The genes are TRBV5-1 and TRBJ1-4, with D possibly being TRBD1 (5 bases). This CDR3 region has 16 residues. V was clipped by 2 bases and J by 4 bases, with 15 bases between them. Germline assignment: CDR1 SGHRS and CDR2 YFSETQ. The CDR3 reads CASSFRSPGVNEKLFF. The DNA for the CDR3 is TGCGCCAGCAGCTTTAGGTCTCCGGGGGTTAATGAAAAACTGTTTTTT.

The chain uses TRBV4-3 and TRBJ1-5, with 8 bases fitting TRBD1. The CDR3 is made up of 15 amino acids. Germline CDR1 and CDR2: LGHNA and YSLEER. The J segment lost 9 bases and the V segment lost 1 base, leaving 8 bases of the junction unmatched. The CDR3: CASSQATGAARPQHF. CDR3 coding DNA: TGCGCCAGCAGCCAAGCGACAGGGGCGGCTCGGCCCCAGCATTTT.

This clonotype was observed many times. The gene calls are TRBV28 and TRBJ2-1; 7 bases are a match to TRBD1. Per germline, CDR1 MDHEN and CDR2 SYDVKM. V was pared by 2 bases and J by 8 bases, with 6 bases of the junction left unmatched. This CDR3 has 14 residues. Here the CDR3 reads CASSLGTEWDEQFF. CDR3 DNA: TGTGCCAGCAGTTTAGGGACAGAGTGGGATGAGCAGTTCTTC.

This clonotype was observed many times. The J gene is TRBJ2-1, the V gene TRBV7-8, with 7 bases fitting TRBD1. V gave up 5 bases and J gave up 4 bases; unmatched junction bases: 5. Germline CDR1 SGHVS, CDR2 FQNEAQ. This CDR3 has 14 residues. The DNA of the CDR3 is TGTGCCAGCAGCCCGGGACAGATGTACAATGAGCAGTTCTTC. Translating it yields CASSPGQMYNEQFF. The variable domain in full, with the rest retrieved from reference TRBV7-8 and TRBJ2-1, is GAGVSQSPRYKVAKRGQDVALRCDPISGHVSLFWYQQALGQGPEFLTYFQNEAQLDKSGLPSDRFFAERPEGSVSTLKIQRTQQEDSAVYLCASSPGQMYNEQFFGPGTRLTVL.